These 3 T cell receptor beta chains were all obtained from the same sample, sequenced in a study of blood T cell repertoires in COVID-19 (dated by TCRdb to 2019 to 2021). Libraries were built with the immunoSEQ multiplex PCR assay. The source is immuneACCESS, and TCRdb retained only in-frame sequences with V and J called. Part of the clones is not carried over; for the studies checked, unresolved V genes explain less than half of this, and the remainder is unexplained. A total of a few hundred thousand clones appear in this sample, more than 80% of them only once. Over 1% of the sample comes from the top ten. Source material: peripheral blood. The receptor set was obtained from a man aged 40-55 years with acute or convalescent COVID-19.

As to this clone: One junction end does not reproduce the germline sequence, and a read error may be involved. The chain has TRBV30 and TRBJ1-1; 11 nucleotides match TRBD1. This CDR3 is 15 amino acids long. The V gene's germline CDR1 is GTSNPN and CDR2 SVGIG (reference sequence). The CDR3 is CAWSYTPGQGGPRFF. CDR3 DNA sequence: TGTGCATGGAGTTATACTCCGGGACAGGGGGGACCTCGCTTCTTT.

The chain recombines TRBV28 with TRBJ1-1; 8 bases are a match to TRBD1. J was trimmed by 11 bases and V by 6 bases; bases with no gene match: 8. The CDR3 extends over 12 amino acids. Germline V gene lookup returns CDR1 MDHEN and CDR2 SYDVKM. CDR3 DNA: TGTGCCAGCAGCGGACAGGGCTTTCGCGCTTTCTTT. This codes for CASSGQGFRAFF.

The chain has TRBV2 and TRBJ1-5; D may be TRBD1 (5 bases). Germline V gene sequence: CDR1 SNHLY, CDR2 FYNNEI. CDR3 size: 18 residues. V was pared by 8 bases and J by 3 bases, with 26 bases between. The CDR3: CASDQGYGQTLSNQPQHF. The CDR3 nucleotides read TGTGCCAGCGACCAGGGTTACGGACAAACCCTCTCCAATCAGCCCCAGCATTTT.